This record concerns one T cell receptor beta chain sequence. What it binds is unknown. The data stem from a study of PD-1 blockade in classical Hodgkin lymphoma. Study conclusions and caveats: Complete responders' baseline diversity resembled that of newly diagnosed patients.

Generated by immunoSEQ multiplex PCR, the TCRdb table keeps only in-frame clones and is missing some. Of under 30,000 clones in the sample, about 86% are singletons; the top ten hold about 0.45%. Described time point: cycle 4 day 1 (C4D1), after five to seven weeks of nivolumab. Relapses following autologous stem cell transplantation were seen in all patients, with brentuximab vedotin exposure varying. With magnetic negative selection, CD4+ T cells were purified from PBMCs that had been thawed. The germline CDR1 and CDR2 sequences are MNHNS and SASEGT. The CDR3 loop spans 15 amino acids. V lost 5 bases and J 0 bases, leaving 11 bases between the germline ends.

The J gene is TRBJ1-3, the V gene TRBV6-1, with TRBD1 as a possible D gene (5 bases). Sequenced here: CD4+ T cells from blood, sampled before the fourth cycle of nivolumab. The sequence derives from a human donor with classical Hodgkin lymphoma. CDR3 residues: CASSSVGTSGNTIYF. CDR3 sequence (DNA): TGTGCCAGCAGTTCGGTGGGGACCTCTGGAAACACCATATATTTT.